This record covers a single TCR beta chain. This record belongs to a study of blood T cell repertoires in COVID-19. Clones were sequenced by immunoSEQ multiplex PCR, and TCRdb holds only the in-frame ones, with some missing. There are a few hundred thousand clones in the sample; 70% to 90% occur only once, and 1% to 1.5% lies in the top ten. The germline V gene encodes CDR1 LNHDA and CDR2 SQIVND (reference sequence). V lost 7 bases, J lost 7 bases, and 9 bases stayed unmatched. The CDR3 length is 15 residues. The rearrangement links TRBV19 to TRBJ2-1; 11 bases align to TRBD2. The clonotype comes from a man aged 40-49 years with acute or convalescent COVID-19. The sequenced sample was peripheral blood. CDR3 protein: CASTGTSGERNEQFF. CDR3 in DNA: TGTGCCAGTACGGGGACTAGCGGCGAGCGGAATGAGCAGTTCTTC.